The 18 T cell receptor beta chains below come from one sample, sequenced in a study of blood T cells in healthy people across ages. Primers used in a second PCR of about 6 to 11 cycles were a sample-barcoded 5' primer and a J-beta primer mix. Via MiXCR, TCRdb re-called the 5' RACE reads, giving one row per CDR3 protein. The sample holds 450,000 to 600,000 distinct CDR3 sequences, around 27% seen once. These same data were also listed under a study on T cells of mothers and their children.

Sequenced material: blood. These receptors were taken from a boy aged 2 to 10 in good health.

The chain employs TRBV10-3 and TRBJ2-3; unclear D gene. CDR1 and CDR2 (germline): ENHRY, SYGVKD. V was trimmed by 4 bases and J by 0 bases, leaving 5 bases between them. This CDR3 is built from 13 residues. The CDR3 nucleotides are TGTGCCATCAGTGTTGGTAGCACAGATACGCAGTATTTT. Encoded protein: CAISVGSTDTQYF.

The table lists this clonotype with a few counts. The chain combines TRBV29-1 with TRBJ2-1, with D maybe TRBD2 (6 bases). CDR3 length equals 15 residues. V was pared by 3 bases and J by 4 bases, with 16 bases between. Germline loops: CDR1 SQVTM, CDR2 ANQGSEA. In nucleotides, the CDR3 is TGCAGCGTTGACCCCCACGGGAGAAGGTACAATGAGCAGTTCTTC. Encoded protein: CSVDPHGRRYNEQFF.

This rearrangement joins TRBV6-6 to TRBJ1-4, with 8 bases fitting TRBD1. The CDR3 has 14 amino acids. In germline, CDR1 is MNHNY, CDR2 SVGAGI (reference sequence). V lost 2 bases to trimming and J lost 6 bases; unmatched junction nucleotides: 2. Written as DNA, the CDR3 is TGTGCCAGCAGTTACGAGGACAGGGATGAAAAACTGTTTTTT. It translates to CASSYEDRDEKLFF.

A few counts support this clonotype. This chain uses TRBV7-9 with TRBJ2-5; TRBD1 is a possible D gene (6 bases). Trimming left V 5 bases short and J 1 base short, with 20 bases between. Germline CDR1 is SEHNR and CDR2 is FQNEAQ (reference sequence). The CDR3 length is 17 residues. This chain's CDR3 is CASSRAEDSFFQETQYF. CDR3 in DNA: TGTGCCAGCAGCCGAGCCGAGGACAGTTTCTTCCAAGAGACCCAGTACTTC.

Regarding this clonotype: It may be a read error: a sequence one base away is much more abundant. The J gene is TRBJ2-7, the V gene TRBV4-2; D gene uncertain. Germline loops: CDR1 LGHNA, CDR2 YNFKEQ. V was clipped by 1 base and J by 2 bases, with 3 bases between them. CDR3 size: 12 residues. The CDR3 DNA is TGTGCCAGCAGCCAAGCCCCCTACGAGCAGTACTTC. It is translated as CASSQAPYEQYF.

The rearrangement joins TRBV7-9 to TRBJ2-1, with D unresolved. The CDR3 totals 14 residues. Germline V gene lookup returns CDR1 SEHNR and CDR2 FQNEAQ (reference sequence). Trimming took 5 bases from V and 7 from J, leaving 15 bases between them. This CDR3 is CASSPGPEWNEQFF. In DNA form, the CDR3 reads TGTGCCAGCAGCCCGGGTCCCGAATGGAATGAGCAGTTCTTC.

This clonotype showed up just a few times. The chain links TRBV12-3 or TRBV12-4 to TRBJ1-3; D is uncertain. CDR3 length: 14 amino acids. Trimming took 5 bases from V and 4 from J, leaving 12 bases between them. The CDR3 DNA is TGTGCCAGCAGTCCGGACGGCTGGGGAAACACCATATATTTT. Its translation: CASSPDGWGNTIYF.

The chain joins TRBV2 to TRBJ2-5; 10 bases fit TRBD2. The DNA end favors TRBJ2-7, so the J call may be wrong. Per the germline V gene, CDR1 is SNHLY and CDR2 is FYNNEI. The CDR3 is 17 residues long. DNA of the CDR3: TGTGCCAGCACCCTGGAGAGGACTAGCGGCAGATCCTACGAGCAGTACTTC. This sequence encodes CASTLERTSGRSYEQYF.

This clonotype turned up a few times. This chain connects TRBV20-1 to TRBJ2-1; D possibly uses TRBD1 or TRBD2 (5 bases each). Gene TRBJ2-7 matches the end of the DNA better, so the J call may be wrong. Germline values: CDR1 DFQATT, CDR2 SNEGSKA (reference sequence). This CDR3 is built from 13 residues. CDR3 sequence reads: CSASTGPAYEQYF. The CDR3 nucleotides are TGCAGTGCTAGTACGGGACCCGCCTACGAGCAGTACTTC.

V and J are TRBV3-1 and TRBJ2-3; 11 bases fit TRBD2. Germline CDR1 and CDR2: LGHDT and YNNKEL (reference sequence). V dropped 0 bases and J dropped 7; count of bases not matched to a gene: 9. CDR3 length: 17 residues. The CDR3 here is CASSQDRGLAGFNTQYF. The CDR3 DNA sequence: TGTGCCAGCAGCCAAGATCGAGGACTAGCGGGTTTTAATACGCAGTATTTT.

The V and J genes are TRBV13 and TRBJ2-5; 9 nucleotides align to TRBD1. The CDR3 extends over 14 amino acids. The junction had 3 bases not matched to a gene; V was cut back by 4 bases and J by 3 bases. Germline CDR1 and CDR2: PRHDT and FYEKMQ (reference sequence). This chain's CDR3 is CASSSTGGEETQYF. The DNA for the CDR3 is TGTGCCAGCAGCTCGACAGGGGGGGAAGAGACCCAGTACTTC.

The rearrangement joins TRBV20-1 to TRBJ1-5; D remains unclear. Trimming removed 6 bases from V and 3 bases from J, with 12 bases in between. The germline CDR1 and CDR2 sequences are DFQATT and SNEGSKA (reference sequence). The length of the CDR3 is 13 residues. The CDR3 nucleotides are TGCAGTGCCCGTGCGTCAGACAATCAGCCCCAGCATTTT. As protein: CSARASDNQPQHF.

The gene calls are TRBV5-1 and TRBJ1-4; D not certain. The CDR3 is 14 residues long. The germline gives CDR1 SGHRS, CDR2 YFSETQ. The V gene lost 0 bases and the J gene lost 8 bases, with 11 bases spanning the gap. The CDR3 loop reads CASSLEQLGEKLFF. The CDR3 nucleotides read TGCGCCAGCAGCTTGGAGCAATTAGGGGAAAAACTGTTTTTT.

In its sample, this clonotype was seen a few times. One end of the junction varies from germline; a read error may be responsible. The gene calls are TRBV7-9 and TRBJ2-5, with 7 bases identical to TRBD2. CDR1 and CDR2 (germline): SEHNR, FQNEAQ (reference sequence). This CDR3 comprises 13 residues. In nucleotides, the CDR3 is TGTGCCAGCAGCTTCTTAGCGGGCGACTCGGGGTTCTTC. As protein: CASSFLAGDSGFF.

This rearrangement joins TRBV6-5 to TRBJ1-2; TRBD1 matches at 8 bases. The CDR3 runs 13 residues. With V trimmed by 8 bases and J by 4 bases, 6 bases remained unmatched. The V gene's germline CDR1 is MNHEY and CDR2 SVGAGI. Here the CDR3 reads CASGPTGGYGYTF. The DNA for the CDR3 is TGTGCCAGCGGGCCTACAGGGGGCTATGGCTACACCTTC.

The V call is TRBV7-6, the J call TRBJ2-5; 12 bases fit TRBD2. Germline values: CDR1 SGHVS, CDR2 FNYEAQ. The CDR3 consists of 16 residues. Germline trimming cut 5 bases from V and 4 bases from J; bases unmatched to any gene: 8. The CDR3 region has the DNA TGTGCCAGCAGCCCCCTGACTAGCGGGAGAGGAGAGACCCAGTACTTC. Protein sequence: CASSPLTSGRGETQYF.

In its sample, this clonotype was seen a few times. The rearrangement uses TRBV4-1 and TRBJ2-7, with 9 nucleotides matching TRBD2. The CDR3 totals 18 residues. Per germline, CDR1 MGHRA and CDR2 YSYEKL. Trimming took 5 bases from V and 1 from J; bases not matched to a gene: 15. CDR3 region: CASSTFETGTSLSYEQYF. The CDR3 region has the DNA TGCGCCAGCAGCACCTTCGAGACCGGGACTAGCCTTTCCTACGAGCAGTACTTC.

The chain links TRBV28 to TRBJ2-5; TRBD1 aligns across 11 bases. V lost 5 bases to trimming and J lost 3 bases; unmatched junction nucleotides: 17. The CDR3 sequence is 19 residues long. Per germline, CDR1 MDHEN and CDR2 SYDVKM. This CDR3 reads CASSPWDRGYPNPKETQYF. In DNA, the CDR3 is TGTGCCAGCAGTCCGTGGGACAGGGGGTACCCCAACCCTAAAGAGACCCAGTACTTC.